Listed here are 14 T cell receptor beta chains from one sample, sequenced in a study of cytomegalovirus exposure and HLA in healthy donors (dated by TCRdb to the late 2010s). The library was prepared using the immunoSEQ multiplex PCR assay. For the multiplex PCR, a mixture combining 60 forward primers for TCR Vbeta segments and 13 reverse primers for TCR Jbeta segments was used. As stored in TCRdb, this immuneACCESS dataset retains in-frame rearrangements with V and J assigned. A fraction of the clones does not appear; measured against another copy, unresolved V genes explain less than half of the discrepancy, and the remainder lacks a known reason. A total of 150,000 to 200,000 clones appear in this sample, about four fifths of them only once. Approximately 1.8% of the sample is in the top ten clones. Sequencing was performed on PBMCs. These receptors came from a man aged 18 to 29 in good health and CMV-seronegative.

V and J are TRBV4-3 and TRBJ2-5, with D possibly matching TRBD1 (5 bases). The better agreement between TRBJ2-7 and the DNA end casts doubt on the J call. CDR1 and CDR2 from the germline V gene are LGHNA and YSLEER. CDR3 size: 20 residues. DNA for the CDR3: TGCGCCAGCAGCCAAGTCTTGAATTCGGCCCCAGGGTTTGGGCCACGCGAGCAGTACTTC. The encoded protein is CASSQVLNSAPGFGPREQYF.

V and J are TRBV7-2 and TRBJ1-2, with D unresolved. The length of the CDR3 is 14 residues. V dropped 0 bases and J dropped 0 bases, with 5 bases sitting between them. Germline lookup yields CDR1 SGHTA and CDR2 FQGNSA. The CDR3 nucleotides read TGTGCCAGCAGCTTAGCAGCCACTAACTATGGCTACACCTTC. Translating gives CASSLAATNYGYTF.

This clone was seen just once. The rearrangement links TRBV5-4 to TRBJ1-5; 7 nucleotides match TRBD1. Trimming cost V 3 bases and J 3 bases; bases outside gene matches: 3. Germline CDR1 reads SGHNT; CDR2 reads YYREEE (reference sequence). This CDR3 spans 14 amino acids. CDR3 in DNA: TGTGCCAGCAGCTCGGGACAGAACAATCAGCCCCAGCATTTT. This gives the protein CASSSGQNNQPQHF. The whole variable domain, remainder taken from reference TRBV5-4 and TRBJ1-5, is ETGVTQSPTHLIKTRGQQVTLRCSSQSGHNTVSWYQQALGQGPQFIFQYYREEENGRGNFPPRFSGLQFPNYSSELNVNALELDDSALYLCASSSGQNNQPQHFGDGTRLSIL.

The rearrangement joins TRBV7-2 to TRBJ2-7, with 7 bases that match TRBD1. With V trimmed by 6 bases and J by 7 bases, 12 bases remained unmatched. The CDR3 loop spans 14 amino acids. Germline V gene lookup returns CDR1 SGHTA and CDR2 FQGNSA. This chain's CDR3 is CASRPGTVTREQYF. CDR3 nucleotides: TGTGCCAGCAGACCAGGGACAGTTACGCGAGAGCAGTACTTC.

V and J are TRBV7-9 and TRBJ2-7; 8 nucleotides line up with TRBD2. The junction had 4 bases not matched to a gene; V was cut back by 4 bases and J by 2 bases. From germline, CDR1 is SEHNR and CDR2 FQNEAQ (reference sequence). CDR3 length: 14 amino acids. The CDR3 reads CASSSQRGPYEQYF. For the CDR3, the DNA is TGTGCCAGCAGCTCCCAGCGGGGGCCCTACGAGCAGTACTTC. Full variable domain (outside the CDR3, taken from reference TRBV7-9 and TRBJ2-7): DTGVSQNPRHKITKRGQNVTFRCDPISEHNRLYWYRQTLGQGPEFLTYFQNEAQLEKSRLLSDRFSAERPKGSFSTLEIQRTEQGDSAMYLCASSSQRGPYEQYFGPGTRLTVT.

The chain is built from TRBV19 and TRBJ2-7; TRBD1 aligns across 7 bases. Germline CDR1 and CDR2: LNHDA and SQIVND (reference sequence). This CDR3 has 14 amino acids. With V trimmed by 6 bases and J by 2 bases, 7 bases remained unmatched. The CDR3 is CASSFLGTAYEQYF. The CDR3 DNA follows: TGTGCCAGTAGCTTCCTCGGGACAGCCTACGAGCAGTACTTC.

The chain employs TRBV6-5 and TRBJ2-5; 9 bases agree with TRBD1. The CDR3 totals 14 residues. The germline CDR1 and CDR2 sequences are MNHEY and SVGAGI. V lost 7 bases to trimming and J lost 5 bases; unmatched junction nucleotides: 8. For the CDR3, the DNA is TGTGCCAGCACCACCCACAGGGGGCAGGAGACCCAGTACTTC. Translation: CASTTHRGQETQYF.

The chain has TRBV5-4 and TRBJ2-3; D is uncertain. CDR1 is SGHNT and CDR2 is YYREEE in the germline V gene (reference sequence). The CDR3 length is 11 residues. Trimming stripped 2 bases from V and 6 bases from J, with 4 bases between. As DNA, the CDR3 is TGTGCCAGCAGCTTACGGGATACGCAGTATTTT. This encodes CASSLRDTQYF.

This clone was observed once. This chain connects TRBV19 to TRBJ2-1, with TRBD1 matching 7 bases. The CDR3 consists of 17 residues. V was clipped by 3 bases and J by 3 bases; unmatched bases: 11. Germline CDR1 LNHDA, CDR2 SQIVND (reference sequence). CDR3 DNA sequence: TGTGCCAGTAGTATTTTCCCAGGGGGTATTCGCTACAATGAGCAGTTCTTC. As protein: CASSIFPGGIRYNEQFF.

The sample holds one count of this clone. The gene calls are TRBV10-3 and TRBJ2-1; a weak D match, TRBD2 (7 bases). From germline, CDR1 is ENHRY and CDR2 SYGVKD. This CDR3 region has 12 residues. Trimming removed 10 bases at V and 8 bases at J, with 15 bases between. CDR3 amino acids: CATKGGGDEQFF. The CDR3 DNA reads TGTGCCACCAAGGGGGGGGGCGATGAGCAGTTCTTC.

The V and J genes are TRBV6-4 and TRBJ2-2; a weak D match, TRBD2 (6 bases). The CDR3 has 16 residues. The germline gives CDR1 MRHNA, CDR2 SNTAGT. V was shortened by 3 bases and J by 5 bases, with 16 bases between the two germline ends. As DNA, the CDR3 is TGTGCCAGCAGTGATAACGCGGGAAGGGGAACCGGGGAGCTGTTTTTT. Translating it yields CASSDNAGRGTGELFF.

The chain employs TRBV15 and TRBJ2-5; TRBD2 agrees at 11 bases. There are 19 residues in the CDR3. The V gene end was trimmed by 2 bases and the J gene end by 1 base; junction bases not matched to a gene: 12. Germline V CDR1 and CDR2: LNHNV, YYDKDF (reference sequence). The CDR3 loop is CATSRTGTSGTPGQETQYF. The CDR3 nucleotides read TGTGCCACCAGCAGAACCGGGACTAGCGGTACCCCGGGCCAAGAGACCCAGTACTTC.

The chain is built from TRBV11-2 and TRBJ2-3, with TRBD2 as a possible D gene (5 bases). Per germline, CDR1 SGHAT and CDR2 FQNNGV. This CDR3 comprises 12 residues. V was shortened by 5 bases and J by 5 bases, with 8 bases between the two germline ends. The CDR3 spells CASSPGLDTQYF. The CDR3 region has the DNA TGTGCCAGCAGCCCGGGGTTAGATACGCAGTATTTT.

The chain links TRBV6-5 to TRBJ2-7; no clear D. The CDR3 runs to 11 residues. Per the germline V gene, CDR1 is MNHEY and CDR2 is SVGAGI. Trimming took off 6 bases at V and 5 bases at J, with 8 bases between the two ends. The CDR3 reads CASSERDEQYF. For the CDR3, the DNA is TGTGCCAGCAGCGAAAGAGACGAGCAGTACTTC.